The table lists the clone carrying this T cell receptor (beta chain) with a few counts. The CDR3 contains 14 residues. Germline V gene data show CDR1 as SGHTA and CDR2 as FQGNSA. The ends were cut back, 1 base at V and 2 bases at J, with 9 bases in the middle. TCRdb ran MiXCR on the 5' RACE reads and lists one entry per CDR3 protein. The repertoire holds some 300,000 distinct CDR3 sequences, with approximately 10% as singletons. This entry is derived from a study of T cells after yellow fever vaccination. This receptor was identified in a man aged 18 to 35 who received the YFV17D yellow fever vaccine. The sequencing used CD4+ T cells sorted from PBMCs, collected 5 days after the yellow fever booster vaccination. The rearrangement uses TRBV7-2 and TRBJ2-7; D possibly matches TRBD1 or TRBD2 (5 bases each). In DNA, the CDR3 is TGTGCCAGCAGCTTAGATTGGGGGACCTACGAGCAGTACTTC. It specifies CASSLDWGTYEQYF.